The clone carrying this T cell receptor beta chain was observed a single time. These data are taken from a study of blood T cell repertoires in COVID-19. On the study more broadly: Researchers got acute and convalescent COVID-19 samples from the United States, Italy and Spain. Sources were T cells, B-cell-depleted T cells, or PBMCs; the material itself was cDNA or gDNA.

In the authors' workflow: Reference gene primer amplification gave estimated nucleated cell counts. The method was immunoSEQ multiplex PCR; TCRdb's version includes in-frame clones alone and lacks a portion of them. Clone size and the V and J calls come from that table; the DNA yielded D and trimming. This sample has about 240,000 clones, with 82% found just once. Deletions cut 1 base from V and 6 bases from J, with 9 bases between. Germline lookup yields CDR1 LGHNA and CDR2 YSLEER. This CDR3 has 13 residues. Sequencing was performed on peripheral blood. The chain carries TRBV4-3 and TRBJ1-1; no reliable D call. The source of this sequence is a young woman with acute or convalescent COVID-19. The CDR3 nucleotides read TGCGCCAGCAGCCAAGTCCTCCAGGCTGAAGCTTTCTTT. Amino acids: CASSQVLQAEAFF.